The 14 T cell receptor beta chains below were found in one sample sequenced in a study of blood T cell repertoires in COVID-19. Only in-frame clones appear in the TCRdb table, and some are missing; sequencing was by immunoSEQ multiplex PCR. The sample consists of fewer than 200,000 clones, approximately 90% of them appearing once. The sample was peripheral blood. Source of these receptors: a man aged 18 to 35 with COVID-19, enrolled during active disease.

This chain links TRBV7-9 with TRBJ2-7, with no clear D. Trimming took off 1 base at V and 4 bases at J, with 5 bases between the two ends. Germline values: CDR1 SEHNR, CDR2 FQNEAQ (reference sequence). This CDR3 comprises 12 residues. CDR3 bases: TGTGCCAGCAGCTTAGGAGTTTACGAGCAGTACTTC. Its protein product is CASSLGVYEQYF.

This clone was recorded only once. V and J are TRBV6-5 and TRBJ1-2; a possible D gene is TRBD1 (6 bases). Trimming shortened V by 7 bases and J by 4 bases, and 13 bases separated the two germline ends. The CDR3 covers 13 residues. From germline, CDR1 is MNHEY and CDR2 SVGAGI. The CDR3 loop reads CASTADRFYGYTF. The CDR3 DNA sequence: TGTGCCAGCACCGCAGACAGGTTCTATGGCTACACCTTC.

Worth noting for this clone: A read error may account for a junction end that differs from germline. CDR3 sequence reads: CASSWRGGALKNVQYF. CDR3 DNA sequence: TGTGCCAGCAGCTGGAGGGGTGGGGCCCTCAAAAACGTTCAGTACTTC. V is TRBV5-8 and J is TRBJ2-4; D possibly corresponds to TRBD2 (6 bases). The CDR3 sequence is 16 residues long. Looked up from germline, CDR1 is SGHTS and CDR2 is YDEGEE.

This rearrangement joins TRBV5-1 to TRBJ2-2; tentative D call: TRBD2 (6 bases). The ends were cut back, 2 bases at V and 4 bases at J, with 9 bases in the middle. This CDR3 has 14 amino acids. Per germline, CDR1 SGHRS and CDR2 YFSETQ. CDR3: CASSLGGTTGELFF. The CDR3 coding sequence is TGCGCCAGCAGCTTAGGCGGGACCACCGGGGAGCTGTTTTTT.

This chain joins TRBV5-1 and TRBJ2-3; 8 bases are shared with TRBD2. Germline trimming cut 5 bases from V and 0 bases from J; bases unmatched to any gene: 5. Germline V gene sequence: CDR1 SGHRS, CDR2 YFSETQ. CDR3 length: 15 amino acids. The CDR3 DNA reads TGCGCCAGCAGGACGAGCGGGGGAAGCACAGATACGCAGTATTTT. Encoded protein: CASRTSGGSTDTQYF.

This chain connects TRBV5-6 to TRBJ1-6; 7 bases are a match to TRBD1. Trimming cost V 4 bases and J 10 bases; bases outside gene matches: 8. The CDR3 totals 14 residues. The germline CDR1 and CDR2 sequences are SGHDT and YYEEEE. CDR3 DNA sequence: TGTGCCAGCAGCGAGACAGGGTTACCCTCACCCCTCCACTTT. This gives the protein CASSETGLPSPLHF.

This rearrangement joins TRBV10-2 to TRBJ1-5; maybe TRBD1 (5 bases). The CDR3 contains 14 residues. V shed 8 bases and J shed 0 bases, with 11 bases lying between them. In germline, CDR1 is WSHSY, CDR2 SAAADI. The CDR3 sequence: CASWPGFSNQPQHF. DNA for the CDR3: TGCGCCAGCTGGCCAGGGTTTAGCAATCAGCCCCAGCATTTT.

The V call is TRBV7-2, the J call TRBJ2-7; 7 bases match TRBD1. Per the germline V gene, CDR1 is SGHTA and CDR2 is FQGNSA. The CDR3 is 15 amino acids. The trim removed 5 bases at V and 2 bases at J, leaving 9 bases unmatched. The CDR3 loop reads CASSRPGTAAYEQYF. In DNA, the CDR3 is TGTGCCAGCAGCAGACCCGGGACAGCGGCCTACGAGCAGTACTTC.

V usage is TRBV7-9 and J usage is TRBJ2-7; 7 nucleotides agree with TRBD1. The CDR3 covers 13 residues. The V gene's germline CDR1 is SEHNR and CDR2 FQNEAQ (reference sequence). The V gene end was trimmed by 6 bases and the J gene end by 0 bases; junction bases not matched to a gene: 2. The CDR3 sequence is CASSGDSSYEQYF. DNA of the CDR3: TGTGCCAGCAGTGGGGACAGCTCCTACGAGCAGTACTTC.

This chain uses TRBV7-9 with TRBJ2-1, with 7 positions matching TRBD1. Germline loops: CDR1 SEHNR, CDR2 FQNEAQ (reference sequence). V shed 6 bases and J 5 bases; nucleotides not matched to a gene: 10. The CDR3 sequence is 15 residues long. The CDR3 spells CASRPDRAGDNEQFF. CDR3 DNA: TGTGCCAGCAGGCCTGACAGGGCAGGAGACAATGAGCAGTTCTTC. Looking up the rest from reference TRBV7-9 and TRBJ2-1 gives the full variable domain: DTGVSQNPRHKITKRGQNVTFRCDPISEHNRLYWYRQTLGQGPEFLTYFQNEAQLEKSRLLSDRFSAERPKGSFSTLEIQRTEQGDSAMYLCASRPDRAGDNEQFFGPGTRLTVL.

Here the CDR3 reads CASSLGVFGGELFF. Here the CDR3 DNA reads TGTGCCAGCAGCTTAGGAGTTTTCGGCGGGGAGCTGTTTTTT. The chain links TRBV11-3 to TRBJ2-2, with no clear D. Germline CDR1 and CDR2: SGHNT and YENEEA. This CDR3 spans 14 amino acids. Trimming removed 1 base from V and 7 bases from J, with 10 bases in between. Combining the CDR3 with reference TRBV11-3 and TRBJ2-2 gives the whole variable domain EAGVVQSPRYKIIEKKQPVAFWCNPISGHNTLYWYLQNLGQGPELLIRYENEEAVDDSQLPKDRFSAERLKGVDSTLKIQPAELGDSAVYLCASSLGVFGGELFFGEGSRLTVL.

The chain recombines TRBV19 with TRBJ2-7; D gene ambiguous. CDR1 LNHDA and CDR2 SQIVND come from the germline V gene (reference sequence). The CDR3 has 12 residues. Between the trimmed V and J ends, which lost 5 bases and 4 bases, there was a span of 9 bases. CDR3 loop: CASSPGSYEQYF. CDR3 DNA sequence: TGTGCCAGTAGTCCGGGTTCGTACGAGCAGTACTTC.

The rearrangement links TRBV7-2 to TRBJ1-5; tentative D call: TRBD1 (6 bases). This CDR3 comprises 15 residues. The germline V and J ends were trimmed by 2 bases and 5 bases, with 13 bases remaining between them. Germline V gene data show CDR1 as SGHTA and CDR2 as FQGNSA. The chain's CDR3 is CASSLSLQGYQPQHF. The CDR3 nucleotides read TGTGCCAGCAGCTTAAGTTTACAGGGTTATCAGCCCCAGCATTTT.

The CDR3 here is CASSYRGQKGTEAFF. The CDR3 nucleotides read TGTGCCAGCAGCTACAGGGGGCAGAAGGGCACTGAAGCTTTCTTT. The rearrangement links TRBV7-9 to TRBJ1-1, with 9 bases that match TRBD1. Germline V lookup: CDR1 SEHNR, CDR2 FQNEAQ (reference sequence). This CDR3 spans 15 amino acids. With V trimmed by 4 bases and J by 4 bases, 7 bases remained unmatched. Complete variable domain (other parts from reference TRBV7-9 and TRBJ1-1): DTGVSQNPRHKITKRGQNVTFRCDPISEHNRLYWYRQTLGQGPEFLTYFQNEAQLEKSRLLSDRFSAERPKGSFSTLEIQRTEQGDSAMYLCASSYRGQKGTEAFFGQGTRLTVV.